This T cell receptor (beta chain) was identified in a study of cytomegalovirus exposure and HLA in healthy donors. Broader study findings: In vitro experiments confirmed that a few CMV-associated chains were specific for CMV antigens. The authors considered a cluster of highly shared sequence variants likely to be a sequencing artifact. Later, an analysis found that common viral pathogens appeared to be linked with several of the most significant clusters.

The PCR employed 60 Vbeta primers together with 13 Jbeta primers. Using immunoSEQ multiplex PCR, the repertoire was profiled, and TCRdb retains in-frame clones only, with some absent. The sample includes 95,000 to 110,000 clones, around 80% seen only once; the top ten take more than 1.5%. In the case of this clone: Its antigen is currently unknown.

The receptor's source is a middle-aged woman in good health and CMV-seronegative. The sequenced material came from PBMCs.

CDR3 sequence: CASSPTGAGTGNTIYF. For the CDR3, the DNA is TGTGCCAGCAGCCCCACTGGGGCGGGGACTGGAAACACCATATATTTT. The chain combines TRBV9 with TRBJ1-3, with a weak D call TRBD1 (5 bases). This CDR3 spans 16 amino acids. CDR1 and CDR2 from the germline V gene are SGDLS and YYNGEE. The V and J ends lost 4 bases and 2 bases respectively, with 16 bases between them. The full variable domain, with the rest looked up from reference TRBV9 and TRBJ1-3, is DSGVTQTPKHLITATGQRVTLRCSPRSGDLSVYWYQQSLDQGLQFLIQYYNGEERAKGNILERFSAQQFPDLHSELNLSSLELGDSALYFCASSPTGAGTGNTIYFGEGSWLTVV.